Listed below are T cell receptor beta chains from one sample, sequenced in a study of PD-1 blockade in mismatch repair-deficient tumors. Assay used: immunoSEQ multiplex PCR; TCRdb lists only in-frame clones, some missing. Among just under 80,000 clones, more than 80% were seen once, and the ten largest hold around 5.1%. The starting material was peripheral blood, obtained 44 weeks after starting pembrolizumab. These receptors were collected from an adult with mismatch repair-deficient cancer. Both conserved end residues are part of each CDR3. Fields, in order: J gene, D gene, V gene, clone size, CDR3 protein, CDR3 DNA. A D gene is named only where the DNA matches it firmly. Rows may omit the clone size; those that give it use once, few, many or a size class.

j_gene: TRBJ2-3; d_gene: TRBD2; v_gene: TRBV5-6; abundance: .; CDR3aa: CASSLAVAGGPHAQYF; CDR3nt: TGTGCCAGCAGCTTGGCCGTGGCGGGAGGCCCTCACGCGCAGTATTTT
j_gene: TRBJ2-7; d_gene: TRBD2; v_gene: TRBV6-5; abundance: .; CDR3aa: CASSSASGRAALGLHF; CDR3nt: TGTGCCAGCAGTTCCGCTAGCGGGAGGGCCGCGTTAGGTCTGCACTTC
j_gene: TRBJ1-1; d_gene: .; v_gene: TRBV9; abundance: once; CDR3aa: CASSVEPNTEAFF; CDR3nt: TGTGCCAGCAGCGTAGAACCGAACACTGAAGCTTTCTTT
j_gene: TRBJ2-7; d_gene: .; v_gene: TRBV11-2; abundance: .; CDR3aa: CASSPDPGYYEQYF; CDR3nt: TGTGCCAGCAGCCCAGACCCCGGATACTACGAGCAGTACTTC
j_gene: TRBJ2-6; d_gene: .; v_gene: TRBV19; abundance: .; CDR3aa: CASSFQGHSGANVLTF; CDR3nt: TGTGCCAGTAGCTTCCAGGGACATTCTGGGGCCAACGTCCTGACTTTC
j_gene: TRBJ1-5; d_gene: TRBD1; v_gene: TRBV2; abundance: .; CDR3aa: CASRAGTGGNQPQHF; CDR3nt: TGTGCCAGCAGGGCCGGGACAGGGGGCAATCAGCCCCAGCATTTT
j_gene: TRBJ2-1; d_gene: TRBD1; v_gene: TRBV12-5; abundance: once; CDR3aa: CASGLVLGQGGNEQFF; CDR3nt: TGTGCTAGTGGTTTGGTACTCGGACAGGGAGGCAATGAGCAGTTCTTC
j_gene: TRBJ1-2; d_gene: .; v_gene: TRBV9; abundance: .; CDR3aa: CASSVASVNYGYTF; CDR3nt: TGTGCCAGCAGCGTAGCTTCCGTAAACTATGGCTACACCTTC
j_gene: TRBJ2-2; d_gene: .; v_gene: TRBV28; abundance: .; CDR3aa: CASSFRGNVGELFF; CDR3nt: TGTGCCAGCAGTTTCAGGGGTAATGTCGGGGAGCTGTTTTTT
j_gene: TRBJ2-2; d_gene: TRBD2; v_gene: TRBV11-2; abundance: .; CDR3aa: CASEAGTTNTGELFF; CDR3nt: TGTGCCAGTGAAGCGGGAACCACGAACACCGGGGAGCTGTTTTTT
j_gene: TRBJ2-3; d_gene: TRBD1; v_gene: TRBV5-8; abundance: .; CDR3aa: CASSFVGTGVDTQYF; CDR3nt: TGTGCCAGCAGCTTTGTAGGGACAGGGGTCGATACGCAGTATTTT
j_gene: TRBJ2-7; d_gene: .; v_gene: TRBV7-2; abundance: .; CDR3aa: CASSLSRTVDYEQYF; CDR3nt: TGTGCCAGCAGCTTATCTCGAACGGTAGACTACGAGCAGTACTTC
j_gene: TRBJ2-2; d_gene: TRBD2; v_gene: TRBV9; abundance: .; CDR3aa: CASSVRLAGEGGELFF; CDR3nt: TGTGCCAGCAGCGTCCGACTAGCGGGAGAAGGCGGGGAGCTGTTTTTT
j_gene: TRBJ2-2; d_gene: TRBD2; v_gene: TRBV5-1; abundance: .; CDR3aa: CASRGSGSPPGELFF; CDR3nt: TGCGCCAGCAGAGGAAGCGGGAGTCCCCCCGGGGAGCTGTTTTTT
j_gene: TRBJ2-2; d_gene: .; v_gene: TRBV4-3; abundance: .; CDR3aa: CASSQWLAPTGELFF; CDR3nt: TGCGCCAGCAGCCAATGGCTAGCCCCCACCGGGGAGCTGTTTTTT
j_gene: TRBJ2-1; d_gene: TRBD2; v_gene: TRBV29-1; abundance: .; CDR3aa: CSAEGGSEQFF; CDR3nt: TGCAGCGCCGAGGGCGGGAGTGAGCAGTTCTTC
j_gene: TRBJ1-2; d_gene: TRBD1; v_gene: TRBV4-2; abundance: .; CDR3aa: CASSQETGNNYGYTF; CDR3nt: TGTGCCAGCAGCCAAGAGACAGGGAATAACTATGGCTACACCTTC
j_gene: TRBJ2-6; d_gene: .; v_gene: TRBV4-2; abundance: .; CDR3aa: CASSLRAPGANVLTF; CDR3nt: TGTGCCAGCAGCTTGCGAGCCCCCGGGGCCAACGTCCTGACTTTC
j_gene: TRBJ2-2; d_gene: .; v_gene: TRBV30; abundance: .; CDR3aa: CAWSVLGTGELFF; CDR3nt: TGTGCCTGGAGTGTTCTAGGAACCGGGGAGCTGTTTTTT
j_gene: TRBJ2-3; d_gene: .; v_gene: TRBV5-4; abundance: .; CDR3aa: CASSLTARDTNTQYF; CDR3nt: TGTGCCAGCAGCTTGACCGCACGGGATACAAATACGCAGTATTTT
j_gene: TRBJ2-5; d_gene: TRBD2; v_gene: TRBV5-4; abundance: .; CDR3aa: CASSPVGGRTQETQYF; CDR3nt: TGTGCCAGCAGCCCCGTGGGGGGGAGGACCCAAGAGACCCAGTACTTC
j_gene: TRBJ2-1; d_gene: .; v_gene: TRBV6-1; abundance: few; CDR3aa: CASSERFNEQFF; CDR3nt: TGTGCCAGCAGTGAACGGTTCAATGAGCAGTTCTTC
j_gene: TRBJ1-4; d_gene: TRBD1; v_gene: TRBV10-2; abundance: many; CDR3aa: CASLGGPGGNEKLFF; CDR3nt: TGCGCCAGCTTAGGAGGTCCAGGGGGAAATGAAAAACTGTTTTTT
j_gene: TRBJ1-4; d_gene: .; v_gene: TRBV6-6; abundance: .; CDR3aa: CASRQTGGNEKLFF; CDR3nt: TGTGCCAGCAGACAGACAGGCGGGAATGAAAAACTGTTTTTT
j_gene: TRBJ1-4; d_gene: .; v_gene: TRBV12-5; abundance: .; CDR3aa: CASGLVVNRLSVDEKLFF; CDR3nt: TGTGCTAGTGGTTTGGTAGTCAATCGATTAAGTGTAGATGAAAAACTGTTTTTT
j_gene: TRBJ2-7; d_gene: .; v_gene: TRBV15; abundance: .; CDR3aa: CATSTEKASYEQYF; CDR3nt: TGTGCCACCAGCACAGAGAAGGCTTCCTACGAGCAGTACTTC
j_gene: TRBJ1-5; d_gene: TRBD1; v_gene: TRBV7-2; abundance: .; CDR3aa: CATTKDRGNQPQHF; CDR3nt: TGTGCCACCACGAAGGACAGGGGCAATCAGCCCCAGCATTTT
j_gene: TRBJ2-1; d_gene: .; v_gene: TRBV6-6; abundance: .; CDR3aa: CASSFRGPNEQFF; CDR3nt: TGTGCCAGCAGTTTCAGGGGACCCAATGAGCAGTTCTTC
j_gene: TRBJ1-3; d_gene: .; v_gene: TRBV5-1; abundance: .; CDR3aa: CASSPFIGNTIYF; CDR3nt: TGCGCCAGCAGCCCATTCATCGGAAACACCATATATTTT
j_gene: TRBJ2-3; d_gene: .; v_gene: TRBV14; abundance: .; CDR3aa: CASSVGYRAQYF; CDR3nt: TGTGCCAGCAGCGTCGGCTACCGGGCGCAGTATTTT
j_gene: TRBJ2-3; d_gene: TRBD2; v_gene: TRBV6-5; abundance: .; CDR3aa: CATKTGGRTDTQYF; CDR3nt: TGTGCCACGAAAACGGGGGGGCGTACAGATACGCAGTATTTT